The 29 T cell receptor beta chains below all came from one sample that was sequenced in a study of shared clonotypes between healthy human individuals. Profiled with immunoSEQ multiplex PCR; TCRdb holds only in-frame clones, not every one. The sample records roughly 1.4 million clones, approximately 98.5% being singletons. Sequenced: naive CD4+ T cells sorted from blood. Subset reported: CD45RA+ positively selected. Receptors originate from a man in his thirties or forties in good health.

The genes are TRBV4-3 and TRBJ2-2, with D hard to call. Germline V CDR1 and CDR2: LGHNA, YSLEER. This CDR3 has 13 amino acids. V was pared by 4 bases and J by 5 bases, with 8 bases between. The CDR3 DNA sequence: TGCGCCAGCAGCCTACGGAGTACCGGGGAGCTGTTTTTT. This encodes CASSLRSTGELFF.

The CDR3 loop is CASSEKGSNTNEQFF. CDR3 bases: TGCGCCAGCAGTGAGAAGGGGTCAAATACGAATGAGCAGTTCTTC. The chain couples TRBV10-1 to TRBJ2-1, with D tentatively TRBD1 (5 bases). V was pared by 2 bases and J by 7 bases, with 15 bases between. Germline assignment: CDR1 WNHNN and CDR2 SYGVQD (reference sequence). The CDR3 runs 15 residues.

CDR3 residues: CASSPQPKLEGLEQFF. The DNA of the CDR3 is TGTGCCAGCAGCCCGCAACCCAAACTCGAGGGACTAGAGCAGTTCTTC. The rearrangement uses TRBV7-2 and TRBJ2-1; TRBD2 matches 7 bases. V trimming: 5 bases; J trimming: 10 bases; junction bases outside the gene matches: 17. Germline V lookup: CDR1 SGHTA, CDR2 FQGNSA. The CDR3 covers 16 residues.

The chain links TRBV7-2 to TRBJ2-1; D uncertain. Germline CDR1 and CDR2: SGHTA and FQGNSA. This CDR3 has 11 residues. Trimming took 4 bases from V and 12 from J, leaving 10 bases between them. CDR3 sequence: CASSWSGGQFF. The CDR3 region has the DNA TGTGCCAGCAGCTGGAGTGGTGGGCAGTTCTTC.

The chain is built from TRBV29-1 and TRBJ2-1, with D unclear. Between the trimmed V and J ends, which lost 8 bases and 6 bases, there was a span of 20 bases. CDR1 is SQVTM, CDR2 ANQGSEA, per germline. This CDR3 region has 14 residues. The CDR3 protein is CSPTRRTRGNEQFF. In DNA, the CDR3 is TGCAGCCCCACCAGACGTACGCGTGGCAATGAGCAGTTCTTC.

The chain carries TRBV27 and TRBJ1-5; D uncertain. V lost 5 bases and J 0 bases, leaving 14 bases between the germline ends. CDR3 length equals 16 residues. In germline, CDR1 is MNHEY, CDR2 SMNVEV (reference sequence). The DNA of the CDR3 is TGTGCCAGCAGTACCCGGACGGGCGTTAGCAATCAGCCCCAGCATTTT. This sequence encodes CASSTRTGVSNQPQHF.

The rearrangement joins TRBV29-1 to TRBJ1-1; maybe TRBD1 (5 bases). CDR1 and CDR2 (germline): SQVTM, ANQGSEA. There are 15 residues in the CDR3. V shed 4 bases and J shed 7 bases, with 22 bases lying between them. CDR3 region: CSVAGWDPQYSEAFF. CDR3 nucleotide sequence: TGCAGCGTTGCTGGTTGGGACCCCCAATATAGTGAAGCTTTCTTT.

This clone was seen only once. The chain carries TRBV4-3 and TRBJ2-7; 9 bases are shared with TRBD2. The CDR3 is made up of 17 amino acids. The V segment lost 1 base and the J segment 4 bases; nucleotides outside the gene matches: 11. Looked up from germline, CDR1 is LGHNA and CDR2 is YSLEER. CDR3 nucleotides: TGCGCCAGCAGCCAAGGGTTAGCGGGAGTGGGGTTGTACGAGCAGTACTTC. This codes for CASSQGLAGVGLYEQYF.

This clone was observed once. The chain uses TRBV4-1 and TRBJ2-1, with D possibly matching TRBD2 (5 bases). Germline CDR1 MGHRA, CDR2 YSYEKL. CDR3 size: 16 residues. The germline V and J ends were trimmed by 0 bases and 6 bases, with 15 bases remaining between them. CDR3 amino acids: CASSQDLASWVNEQFF. The CDR3 nucleotides read TGCGCCAGCAGCCAAGATCTGGCTAGCTGGGTCAATGAGCAGTTCTTC.

V usage is TRBV5-4 and J usage is TRBJ2-7, with TRBD1 as a possible D gene (6 bases). Trimming took off 4 bases at V and 3 bases at J, with 17 bases between the two ends. This CDR3 comprises 15 residues. Germline CDR1 reads SGHNT; CDR2 reads YYREEE (reference sequence). The CDR3 nucleotides read TGTGCCAGCAGCCCGATGTCCAGGGGAAGCTACGAGCAGTACTTC. Its translation is CASSPMSRGSYEQYF.

This chain connects TRBV9 to TRBJ2-1; the match to TRBD2 covers 10 bases. Unmatched junction bases numbered 10, after V lost 4 bases and J lost 9 bases. The germline V gene has CDR1 SGDLS and CDR2 YYNGEE. The CDR3 consists of 15 residues. The CDR3 loop reads CASSLVSGRVGEQFF. In nucleotides, the CDR3 is TGTGCCAGCAGCCTTGTGAGCGGGAGGGTCGGTGAGCAGTTCTTC.

The chain carries TRBV7-9 and TRBJ1-5, with TRBD1 as a possible D gene (6 bases). The ends were cut back, 4 bases at V and 2 bases at J, with 12 bases in the middle. The CDR3 is made up of 15 amino acids. Looked up from germline, CDR1 is SEHNR and CDR2 is FQNEAQ (reference sequence). The CDR3 reads CASSSTGSGNQPQHF. The CDR3 DNA reads as TGTGCCAGCAGCTCCACAGGGTCGGGCAATCAGCCCCAGCATTTT.

The rearrangement uses TRBV14 and TRBJ2-7; 7 nucleotides agree with TRBD1. The CDR3 length is 15 residues. CDR1 is SGHDN, CDR2 FVKESK, per germline. The ends lost 5 bases at V and 7 bases at J; junction bases unmatched: 14. This CDR3 reads CASSRPGQVLREQYF. The CDR3 nucleotides are TGTGCCAGCAGCAGGCCTGGACAGGTATTACGAGAGCAGTACTTC. Complete variable domain (other parts from reference TRBV14 and TRBJ2-7): EAGVTQFPSHSVIEKGQTVTLRCDPISGHDNLYWYRRVMGKEIKFLLHFVKESKQDESGMPNNRFLAERTGGTYSTLKVQPAELEDSGVYFCASSRPGQVLREQYFGPGTRLTVT.

The chain couples TRBV5-1 to TRBJ2-1; a weak D match, TRBD2 (6 bases). The CDR3 totals 16 residues. The germline V gene has CDR1 SGHRS and CDR2 YFSETQ. Trimming shortened V by 1 base and J by 1 base, and 12 bases separated the two germline ends. The CDR3 nucleotides read TGCGCCAGCAGCTTGACAGCGGGTAGTTCCTACAATGAGCAGTTCTTC. Protein product: CASSLTAGSSYNEQFF.

The rearrangement joins TRBV18 to TRBJ1-1; maybe TRBD1 (6 bases). Per germline, CDR1 KGHSH and CDR2 LQKENI. The CDR3 length is 17 residues. The V end was cut by 5 bases, the J end by 4 bases, with 23 bases between. This chain's CDR3 is CASSAFSGRGGRTEAFF. DNA of the CDR3: TGTGCCAGCTCAGCGTTTTCCGGCAGGGGCGGCCGCACTGAAGCTTTCTTT.

The rearrangement joins TRBV29-1 to TRBJ2-7; TRBD2 might be the D (5 bases). V lost 4 bases and J 3 bases, leaving 13 bases between the germline ends. The germline V gene encodes CDR1 SQVTM and CDR2 ANQGSEA. The CDR3 has 13 amino acids. As DNA, the CDR3 is TGCAGCGTTGGTACAGCGGAAGACTACGAGCAGTACTTC. This encodes CSVGTAEDYEQYF.

The chain is built from TRBV5-4 and TRBJ2-7; TRBD1 aligns across 7 bases. This CDR3 has 13 amino acids. J lost 5 bases, V lost 4 bases, and 6 bases had no gene match. Germline CDR1 and CDR2: SGHNT and YYREEE (reference sequence). The CDR3 DNA reads TGTGCCAGCAGCCGAAATGACAGGGACGAGCAGTACTTC. It is translated as CASSRNDRDEQYF.

This sequence joins TRBV28 and TRBJ2-1; D gene uncertain. Trimming shortened V by 11 bases and J by 4 bases, and 12 bases separated the two germline ends. This CDR3 has 12 residues. Germline loops: CDR1 MDHEN, CDR2 SYDVKM. CDR3 residues: CASSRRYNEQFF. DNA for the CDR3: TGTGCCTCGAGTAGGCGGTACAATGAGCAGTTCTTC.

The rearrangement uses TRBV7-6 and TRBJ2-3; D unclear. Trimming left V 0 bases short and J 1 base short, with 8 bases between. Germline V gene sequence: CDR1 SGHVS, CDR2 FNYEAQ. CDR3 size: 15 residues. The CDR3 sequence is CASSLAFRGTDTQYF. Written as DNA, the CDR3 is TGTGCCAGCAGCTTAGCGTTTAGGGGCACAGATACGCAGTATTTT.

This rearrangement joins TRBV7-2 to TRBJ2-6, with D possibly matching TRBD1 (6 bases). Trimming stripped 4 bases from V and 10 bases from J, with 14 bases between. Germline values: CDR1 SGHTA, CDR2 FQGNSA. The CDR3 is 14 residues long. The CDR3 coding sequence is TGTGCCAGCAGCTCAAACACAGGGCGTAACGTCCTGACTTTC. Translated, it gives CASSSNTGRNVLTF. Full variable domain (outside the CDR3, taken from reference TRBV7-2 and TRBJ2-6): GAGVSQSPSNKVTEKGKDVELRCDPISGHTALYWYRQSLGQGLEFLIYFQGNSAPDKSGLPSDRFSAERTGGSVSTLTIQRTQQEDSAVYLCASSSNTGRNVLTFGAGSRLTVL.

The genes are TRBV9 and TRBJ2-3; D is unresolved. The CDR3 has 15 residues. Per the germline V gene, CDR1 is SGDLS and CDR2 is YYNGEE. The V end was cut by 3 bases, the J end by 5 bases, with 16 bases between. The CDR3 DNA is TGTGCCAGCAGCGCCTCGGCCCACCCAAAAGATACGCAGTATTTT. Translating it yields CASSASAHPKDTQYF.

This clone was recorded only once. This chain links TRBV2 with TRBJ1-2, with 8 bases that match TRBD1. Germline lookup yields CDR1 SNHLY and CDR2 FYNNEI. V lost 9 bases to trimming and J lost 3 bases; unmatched junction nucleotides: 6. This CDR3 has 13 amino acids. The CDR3 here is CARSQGADYGYTF. DNA of the CDR3: TGTGCCAGATCTCAGGGGGCCGACTATGGCTACACCTTC.

The chain links TRBV29-1 to TRBJ2-5; weak D call: TRBD2 (6 bases). V was trimmed by 4 bases and J by 2 bases, leaving 14 bases between them. Germline CDR1 SQVTM, CDR2 ANQGSEA. The CDR3 length is 14 residues. CDR3: CSVGSEGLQETQYF. DNA of the CDR3: TGCAGCGTTGGGTCGGAGGGCCTTCAAGAGACCCAGTACTTC.

V is TRBV27 and J is TRBJ2-7; D might be TRBD2 (7 bases). V shed 7 bases and J shed 8 bases, with 12 bases lying between them. This CDR3 comprises 11 residues. Germline V gene sequence: CDR1 MNHEY, CDR2 SMNVEV (reference sequence). The CDR3 is CASMRGGKQYF. The CDR3, as DNA: TGTGCCAGCATGAGGGGGGGGAAGCAGTACTTC.

This clone was detected once. The rearrangement uses TRBV7-2 and TRBJ2-1; 10 nucleotides line up with TRBD2. In germline, CDR1 is SGHTA, CDR2 FQGNSA. The CDR3 sequence is 17 residues long. With V trimmed by 4 bases and J by 2 bases, 8 bases remained unmatched. CDR3 DNA sequence: TGTGCCAGCAGCTCGAGGTCTAGCGGGAGTGCCTACAATGAGCAGTTCTTC. Its translation: CASSSRSSGSAYNEQFF.

The rearrangement uses TRBV6-5 and TRBJ2-7, with D maybe TRBD1 (6 bases). This CDR3 spans 14 amino acids. Germline lookup yields CDR1 MNHEY and CDR2 SVGAGI. V was pared by 0 bases and J by 3 bases, with 9 bases between. As DNA, the CDR3 is TGTGCCAGCAGTTACTCGCCGGACAGCTACGAGCAGTACTTC. Amino acids: CASSYSPDSYEQYF.

This rearrangement joins TRBV29-1 to TRBJ2-5; D is perhaps TRBD1 or TRBD2 (7 bases each). Germline V CDR1 and CDR2: SQVTM, ANQGSEA. V shed 4 bases and J shed 10 bases, with 16 bases lying between them. There are 12 residues in the CDR3. As DNA, the CDR3 is TGCAGCGTTGGACAGGGACTACGGGGCCAGTACTTC. It is translated as CSVGQGLRGQYF.

This chain links TRBV5-1 with TRBJ2-1; tentative D call: TRBD2 (6 bases). The CDR3 has 15 amino acids. V was cut by 2 bases and J by 5 bases, with 14 bases left in between. Germline V gene lookup returns CDR1 SGHRS and CDR2 YFSETQ. CDR3 loop: CASSFLLRGDNEQFF. CDR3 coding DNA: TGCGCCAGCAGCTTCCTTCTGCGGGGTGACAATGAGCAGTTCTTC.

The rearrangement uses TRBV5-5 and TRBJ1-1; no definite D call. V lost 0 bases to trimming and J lost 5 bases, with 11 bases between them. CDR1 is SGHKS and CDR2 is YYEKEE in the germline V gene (reference sequence). The CDR3 contains 14 residues. CDR3 loop: CASSLVGSGTEAFF. For the CDR3, the DNA is TGTGCCAGCAGCTTGGTAGGGTCTGGGACTGAAGCTTTCTTT.